Listed here is a single T cell receptor (beta chain). The data derive from a study of blood T cell repertoires in COVID-19. Study-wide context: Sites across the United States, Italy and Spain contributed samples from acute and convalescent COVID-19. T cells, B-cell-depleted T cells, or PBMCs supplied cDNA or gDNA.

Assay used: immunoSEQ multiplex PCR; TCRdb lists only in-frame clones, some missing. The table lists 150,000 or so clones, 80% to 85% of them singletons. This TCR was recovered from a man aged 18 to 30 with active or convalescent COVID-19. Specimen: peripheral blood.

The CDR3 DNA follows: TGTGCCAGCCAGAGCGATTTCACAGATACGCAGTATTTT. Its protein product is CASQSDFTDTQYF. The chain couples TRBV6-5 to TRBJ2-3; no clear D. Trimming pared 8 bases from V and 2 bases from J, leaving 11 bases between. This CDR3 is built from 13 residues. Germline V gene data show CDR1 as MNHEY and CDR2 as SVGAGI.